Shown below are 6 T cell receptor beta chains from a single sample sequenced in a study of T cell repertoires in cytomegalovirus infection. TCRdb itself ran the reads through MiXCR, one entry per CDR3 protein. The table has 560,000 or so distinct CDR3 sequences, approximately 17% seen once. The sample taken for sequencing was CD8+ T cells from PBMCs. The receptors originated from a human donor in good health (CMV status not recorded). Some clones in this sample may be carry-over from other donors' samples.

This clonotype was counted many times. V and J are TRBV7-6 and TRBJ1-1; TRBD1 aligns across 9 bases. Germline assignment: CDR1 SGHVS and CDR2 FNYEAQ. V trimming: 5 bases; J trimming: 1 base; junction bases outside the gene matches: 2. The CDR3 runs to 14 residues. The CDR3 spells CASSPGQGNTEAFF. DNA for the CDR3: TGTGCCAGCAGCCCGGGACAGGGGAACACTGAAGCTTTCTTT.

There are a few counts of this clonotype. The chain employs TRBV2 and TRBJ1-3; weak D call: TRBD1 (6 bases). The CDR3 totals 14 residues. Germline lookup yields CDR1 SNHLY and CDR2 FYNNEI. V was cut by 8 bases and J by 2 bases, with 13 bases left in between. The CDR3 nucleotides are TGTGCCAGCGTAAGGGGGTCTACTGGAAACACCATATATTTT. This translates into CASVRGSTGNTIYF.

This sequence joins TRBV6-5 and TRBJ2-1; TRBD2 matches 9 bases. V was clipped by 6 bases and J by 0 bases; unmatched bases: 9. The germline V gene has CDR1 MNHEY and CDR2 SVGAGI. This CDR3 has 17 amino acids. The CDR3, as DNA: TGTGCCAGCAGCCGACTAGCGGCGATTAGCTCCTACAATGAGCAGTTCTTC. Amino acids: CASSRLAAISSYNEQFF.

Many counts were recorded for this clonotype. The rearrangement uses TRBV7-6 and TRBJ2-1, with 7 bases identical to TRBD1. Germline-derived CDR1 and CDR2 are SGHVS and FNYEAQ. The junction had 9 bases not matched to a gene; V was cut back by 4 bases and J by 3 bases. This CDR3 has 16 amino acids. The DNA of the CDR3 is TGTGCCAGCAGCTCAGGGCAAGGGGACAGCTACAATGAGCAGTTCTTC. It specifies CASSSGQGDSYNEQFF.

This clonotype came up a few times. The CDR3, as DNA: TGTGCCAGTAGTATAGAGGGATATAGCAATCAGCCCCAGCATTTT. Translated, it gives CASSIEGYSNQPQHF. V usage is TRBV19 and J usage is TRBJ1-5; D unclear. The germline V and J ends were trimmed by 0 bases and 0 bases, with 6 bases remaining between them. The CDR3 is 15 residues long. In germline, CDR1 is LNHDA, CDR2 SQIVND (reference sequence).

This clonotype was recorded a few times. This chain links TRBV27 with TRBJ1-2, with TRBD1 matching 9 bases. The ends lost 6 bases at V and 9 bases at J; junction bases unmatched: 5. Germline values: CDR1 MNHEY, CDR2 SMNVEV (reference sequence). The CDR3 runs to 12 residues. CDR3 loop: CASRRQGDRYTF. The CDR3, as DNA: TGTGCCAGCAGGAGACAGGGGGATCGCTACACCTTC.